This TCR beta chain stems from a study of cytomegalovirus exposure and HLA in healthy donors. Study-wide results and caveats: Among CMV-associated TCR beta chains, most appeared HLA-restricted in a later analysis. In a later analysis, specific HLA alleles were associated with 15,000 to 20,000 TCR beta sequences at a 0.05 false discovery rate.

As regards this clone: Its antigen is not known.

With 60 Vbeta and 13 Jbeta primers, the PCR was carried out. Per the original data handling: As a later analysis found, there were tens of millions of unique TCR beta chains, of which roughly 11 million were shared. Assay: immunoSEQ multiplex PCR; the TCRdb copy retains only in-frame clones and omits some. Clone size and the V and J calls come from that table; the DNA yielded D and trimming. This sample has about 160,000 clones, with around 83% found just once. It was healthy bone marrow donors who served as donors. Looked up from germline, CDR1 is LNHNV and CDR2 is YYDKDF (reference sequence). This CDR3 region has 16 residues.

The sequencing sample was made of PBMCs. The source of this sequence is a man in his fifties or sixties in good health and CMV-seropositive. J is TRBJ2-5 and V is TRBV15; 7 nucleotides agree with TRBD1. The end of the DNA is better explained by TRBJ2-7, so the J call may be wrong. CDR3 protein: CATSRVANRGNYEQYF. DNA for the CDR3: TGTGCCACCAGCAGAGTCGCGAACAGGGGAAACTACGAGCAGTACTTC.